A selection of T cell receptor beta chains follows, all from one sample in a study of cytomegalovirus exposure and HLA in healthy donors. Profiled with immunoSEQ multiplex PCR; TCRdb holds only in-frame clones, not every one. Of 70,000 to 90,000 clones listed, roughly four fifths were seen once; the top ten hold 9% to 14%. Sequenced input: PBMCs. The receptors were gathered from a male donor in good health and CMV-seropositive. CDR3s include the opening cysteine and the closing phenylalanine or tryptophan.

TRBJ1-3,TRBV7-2,CASSAQGARNTIYF
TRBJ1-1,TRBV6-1,CASSGPGQGARAEAFF
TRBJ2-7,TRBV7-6,CASSLNWGQIDEQYF
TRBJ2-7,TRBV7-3,CASSFISYEQYF
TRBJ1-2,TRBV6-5,CACTSLDRPYGYTF
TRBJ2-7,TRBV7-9,CASSLNPLRTVYEQYF
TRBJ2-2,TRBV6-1,CASSEALNTGELFF
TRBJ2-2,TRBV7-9,CASSIGTSGTGELFF
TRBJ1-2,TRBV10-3,CAISEGGDYGYTF
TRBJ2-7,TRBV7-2,CASSPGLASYEQYF
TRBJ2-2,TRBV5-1,CASSLLDTGELFF
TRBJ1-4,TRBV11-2,CASSLGIQGANEKLFF
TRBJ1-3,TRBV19,CASSIYGPGGSGNTIYF
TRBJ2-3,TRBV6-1,CASNRDSDTQYF
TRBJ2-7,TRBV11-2,CASSLNRGGYEQYF
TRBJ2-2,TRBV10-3,CAISERILAGGTGELFF
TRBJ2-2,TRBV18,CASSPPGQLANTGELFF
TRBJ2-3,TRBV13,CASSLASGNRDTQYF
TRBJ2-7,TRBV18,CASSSNRGIGDEQYF
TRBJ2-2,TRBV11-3,CASSSQRGRDTGELFF
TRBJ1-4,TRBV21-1,CASSLRGQRNEKLFF
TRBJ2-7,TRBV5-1,CAGSLEAGGFYEQYF
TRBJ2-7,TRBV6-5,CASSYSWTASYEQYF
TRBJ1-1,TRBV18,CASSPQGQGRTEAFF
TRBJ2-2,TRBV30,CAWRTSGELFF
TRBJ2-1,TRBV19,CASTPGQPYNEQFF
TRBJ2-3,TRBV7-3,CASSSLAGGPDTQYF
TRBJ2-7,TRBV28,CASLRVSSYEQYF
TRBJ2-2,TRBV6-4,CASSKTGGTGELFF
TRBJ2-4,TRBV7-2,CASSPPGGHVTKNIQYF
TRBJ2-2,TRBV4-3,CASSRDRGGELFF
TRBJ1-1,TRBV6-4,CASSRDRVNTEAFF
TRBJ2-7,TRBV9,CASSVGAPNYEQYF
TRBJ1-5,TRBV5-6,CASSFTGGAWGNQPQHF
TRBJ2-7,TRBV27,CASSLGTTYEQYF
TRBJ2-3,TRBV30,CAWSVLAGGSTQYF
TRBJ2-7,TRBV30,CAWSYGGSIREQYF
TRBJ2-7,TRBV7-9,CASSQISYEQYF
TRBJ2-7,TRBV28,CASSLGGGQGAHEQYF
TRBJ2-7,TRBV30,CAWSVPDRVLDQQYF
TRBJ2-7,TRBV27,CASSGTGTGVYEQYF
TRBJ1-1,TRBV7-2,CASSLRGANTEAFF
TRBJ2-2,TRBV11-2,CASSLDPRGMVTGELFF
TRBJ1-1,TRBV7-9,CSSSPGAGLNTEAFF
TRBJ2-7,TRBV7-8,CASSLAAASLQQYF
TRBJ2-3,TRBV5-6,CASSAALAGVLSSTDTQYF
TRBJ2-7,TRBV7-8,CASSLRTSGTSRYEQYF
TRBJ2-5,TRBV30,CAWSVRLAGFQETQYF
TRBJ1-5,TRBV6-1,CASRRQVNSNQPQHF
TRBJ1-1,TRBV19,CASIEDEAFF
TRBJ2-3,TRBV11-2,CASSFNRVTDTQYF
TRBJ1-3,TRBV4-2,CASSQEVGLGNSGNTIYF
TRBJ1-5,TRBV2,CASSATRQGLGNSNQPQHF
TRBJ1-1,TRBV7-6,CASSLAGGGTEAFF
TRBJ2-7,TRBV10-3,CAISESATGNEQYF
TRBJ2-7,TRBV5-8,CASSVTTGGFFYEQYF
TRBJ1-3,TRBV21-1,CASSSRERGRGGTLSGNTVYF
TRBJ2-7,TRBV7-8,CASSLPRRLDTYEQYF
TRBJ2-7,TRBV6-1,CASTQLSGRAYEQYF
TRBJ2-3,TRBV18,CASSPRLAGGKMDTDTQYF